In this sample, the clone carrying this T cell receptor beta chain turned up once. This specimen comes from a study of cytomegalovirus exposure and HLA in healthy donors. Study context: Among the approximately 400 donors who were genotyped, about 86% fell in the genetic ancestry cluster that is associated with self-reported Caucasian donors.

PCR used 60 Vbeta primers and 13 Jbeta primers. Measured with immunoSEQ multiplex PCR; TCRdb has only the in-frame clones, and not every one. The sample has about 52,000 clones, less than 70% seen once. Per germline, CDR1 SGHRS and CDR2 YFSETQ. Between the trimmed V and J ends, which lost 5 bases and 7 bases, there was a span of 18 bases. The CDR3 has 14 residues. Material: PBMCs. The J gene is TRBJ1-2, the V gene TRBV5-1; D not resolved. The source is a human donor in good health. The CDR3 protein is CASRPGVPESGYTF. CDR3 sequence (DNA): TGCGCCAGCAGGCCCGGGGTACCCGAGAGTGGCTACACCTTC.